Below, 18 T cell receptor beta chains from the same sample are listed, as sequenced in a study of beta chain features in type 1 diabetes. Study results and caveats: Across all four CD4+ subsets, people with type 1 diabetes showed modestly shorter TCRB CDR3s.

All of the isolated RNA was reverse transcribed, so expressed TCRB transcripts were sequenced. The table came from immunoSEQ multiplex PCR; TCRdb's copy has only in-frame clones and leaves some out. The sample lists about 340,000 clones; 9.3% were seen once. Their recognized antigens are unknown. Sample: central memory CD4+ T cells from blood. The receptors here all came from a young man with type 1 diabetes.

The J gene is TRBJ1-1, the V gene TRBV11-2; possible D gene TRBD1, 5 bases. Trimming removed 4 bases at V and 3 bases at J, with 12 bases between. Germline CDR1 reads SGHAT; CDR2 reads FQNNGV. This CDR3 comprises 14 residues. The CDR3 region is CASSSGNRYTEAFF. CDR3 nucleotides: TGTGCCAGCAGCTCAGGGAATCGGTACACTGAAGCTTTCTTT.

This clone was recorded a few times. The sample holds other DNA sequences that translate to the same CDR3. The chain combines TRBV7-2 with TRBJ2-5; D possibly corresponds to TRBD2 (6 bases). The CDR3 runs 14 residues. Trimming took off 3 bases at V and 3 bases at J, with 11 bases between the two ends. The germline gives CDR1 SGHTA, CDR2 FQGNSA. The CDR3 here is CASSLNGGEETQYF. The CDR3 region has the DNA TGTGCCAGCAGCTTGAACGGGGGTGAAGAGACCCAGTACTTC. Full variable domain (rest looked up from reference TRBV7-2 and TRBJ2-5): GAGVSQSPSNKVTEKGKDVELRCDPISGHTALYWYRQSLGQGLEFLIYFQGNSAPDKSGLPSDRFSAERTGGSVSTLTIQRTQQEDSAVYLCASSLNGGEETQYFGPGTRLLVL.

The sample holds a few counts of this clone. The rearrangement links TRBV7-2 to TRBJ1-3; tentative D call: TRBD1 (5 bases). Germline CDR1 SGHTA, CDR2 FQGNSA. The CDR3 is made up of 15 amino acids. The V end lost 3 bases, the J end lost 0 bases, and 9 bases lay between the germline ends. CDR3 bases: TGTGCCAGCAGCTTCACAGGCTACTCTGGAAACACCATATATTTT. This encodes CASSFTGYSGNTIYF.

This clone occurred many times. The same CDR3 can be traced to other DNA sequences in this sample. This chain links TRBV7-6 with TRBJ2-3; D possibly corresponds to TRBD2 (6 bases). V was trimmed by 1 base and J by 5 bases, leaving 7 bases between them. Germline V gene data show CDR1 as SGHVS and CDR2 as FNYEAQ. The CDR3 length is 13 residues. For the CDR3, the DNA is TGTGCCAGCAGCTTAGGGAGGGAAGATACGCAGTATTTT. Encoded protein: CASSLGREDTQYF. The whole variable domain, remainder taken from reference TRBV7-6 and TRBJ2-3, is GAGVSQSPRYKVTKRGQDVALRCDPISGHVSLYWYRQALGQGPEFLTYFNYEAQQDKSGLPNDRFSAERPEGSISTLTIQRTEQRDSAMYRCASSLGREDTQYFGPGTRLTVL.

This clone was found a few times. The V call is TRBV4-3, the J call TRBJ2-5, with D unclear. CDR3 length: 14 amino acids. Looked up from germline, CDR1 is LGHNA and CDR2 is YSLEER. V was pared by 0 bases and J by 1 base, with 6 bases between. The CDR3: CASSQDSAQETQYF. CDR3 coding DNA: TGCGCCAGCAGCCAAGATTCAGCCCAAGAGACCCAGTACTTC.

The chain links TRBV5-1 to TRBJ1-6; a weak D match, TRBD1 (5 bases). The CDR3 extends over 14 amino acids. Trimming took 4 bases from V and 7 from J, leaving 12 bases between them. Germline CDR1 reads SGHRS; CDR2 reads YFSETQ. The CDR3 sequence: CASSAGRGNSPLHF. Written as DNA, the CDR3 is TGCGCCAGCAGCGCTGGTCGGGGGAATTCACCCCTCCACTTT.

In DNA form, the CDR3 reads TGCGCCAGCAGCCAAGATGAAGGCTACTACGAGCAGTACTTC. Its protein product is CASSQDEGYYEQYF. The chain combines TRBV4-3 with TRBJ2-7; D is undetermined. This CDR3 contains 14 residues. Trimming took 0 bases from V and 3 from J, leaving 9 bases between them. Germline V gives CDR1 LGHNA, CDR2 YSLEER.

This clone was observed a few times. CDR3 loop: CASSSLGQRQPQHF. The CDR3 coding sequence is TGTGCCAGCAGCTCTCTCGGCCAGAGACAGCCCCAGCATTTT. This sequence joins TRBV7-2 and TRBJ1-5; D remains unclear. The CDR3 runs 14 residues. CDR1 and CDR2 (germline): SGHTA, FQGNSA. Trimming took 4 bases from V and 7 from J, leaving 14 bases between them. The complete variable domain, with remaining parts taken from reference TRBV7-2 and TRBJ1-5, reads GAGVSQSPSNKVTEKGKDVELRCDPISGHTALYWYRQSLGQGLEFLIYFQGNSAPDKSGLPSDRFSAERTGGSVSTLTIQRTQQEDSAVYLCASSSLGQRQPQHFGDGTRLSIL.

In its sample, this clone was seen many times. The chain uses TRBV15 and TRBJ2-4, with D maybe TRBD1 (6 bases). This CDR3 is built from 15 residues. With 5 bases removed from V and 7 bases from J, the gap between germline ends came to 18 bases. Per the germline V gene, CDR1 is LNHNV and CDR2 is YYDKDF (reference sequence). The DNA for the CDR3 is TGTGCCACCAGCCTCAACAGGGCCCGAGGGAACATTCAGTACTTC. Its protein is CATSLNRARGNIQYF.

This clone has only a few counts. This rearrangement joins TRBV19 to TRBJ2-5, with 11 bases aligning to TRBD2. The trim removed 3 bases at V and 4 bases at J, leaving 4 bases unmatched. The CDR3 consists of 15 residues. Germline V gene data show CDR1 as LNHDA and CDR2 as SQIVND (reference sequence). The CDR3 DNA reads TGTGCCAGTAGTATGAGCCTAGCGGGGGGAGAGACCCAGTACTTC. This sequence encodes CASSMSLAGGETQYF. The whole variable domain, filled in from reference TRBV19 and TRBJ2-5, reads DGGITQSPKYLFRKEGQNVTLSCEQNLNHDAMYWYRQDPGQGLRLIYYSQIVNDFQKGDIAEGYSVSREKKESFPLTVTSAQKNPTAFYLCASSMSLAGGETQYFGPGTRLLVL.

This clone came up a few times. Here the CDR3 reads CAWSRGRNYGYTF. CDR3 nucleotide sequence: TGTGCCTGGAGCCGAGGGCGGAACTATGGCTACACCTTC. The J gene is TRBJ1-2, the V gene TRBV30; D is unclear. V dropped 3 bases and J dropped 2 bases, with 10 bases sitting between them. The V gene's germline CDR1 is GTSNPN and CDR2 SVGIG (reference sequence). The CDR3 consists of 13 residues.

The chain employs TRBV27 and TRBJ1-1; a weak D match, TRBD1 (5 bases). The germline CDR1 and CDR2 sequences are MNHEY and SMNVEV (reference sequence). The CDR3 is made up of 14 amino acids. V lost 5 bases, J lost 6 bases, and 16 bases lay in between. CDR3 in amino acids: CASSPTWRGAEAFF. For the CDR3, the DNA is TGTGCCAGCAGTCCCACATGGCGGGGGGCTGAAGCTTTCTTT.

Only a few counts were recorded for this clone. V usage is TRBV27 and J usage is TRBJ2-1; 11 nucleotides line up with TRBD1. CDR1 and CDR2 (germline): MNHEY, SMNVEV (reference sequence). V shed 6 bases and J 2 bases; nucleotides not matched to a gene: 3. The CDR3 has 15 amino acids. The CDR3 bases are TGTGCCAGCAGGGACAGGGGGCGCCCCTACAATGAGCAGTTCTTC. Encoded protein: CASRDRGRPYNEQFF.

V usage is TRBV29-1 and J usage is TRBJ2-7; 7 bases line up with TRBD2. With V trimmed by 4 bases and J by 4 bases, 4 bases remained unmatched. The CDR3 spans 12 residues. Germline V CDR1 and CDR2: SQVTM, ANQGSEA. The CDR3 here is CSVAPGGYEQYF. The CDR3 DNA sequence: TGCAGCGTTGCCCCCGGGGGGTACGAGCAGTACTTC.

As DNA, the CDR3 is TGTGCCAGCAGCTTAGCAGGGGGCTCTGGGGCCAACGTCCTGACTTTC. This translates into CASSLAGGSGANVLTF. The V gene is TRBV7-8, the J gene TRBJ2-6, with D possibly being TRBD1 (6 bases). Trimming cost V 0 bases and J 0 bases, with 6 bases left between them. CDR3 length: 16 residues. Germline CDR1 and CDR2: SGHVS and FQNEAQ.

This clone appeared a few times. The rearrangement joins TRBV7-2 to TRBJ2-1; D uncertain. The CDR3 runs to 15 residues. V was clipped by 5 bases and J by 0 bases, with 11 bases between them. The germline V gene encodes CDR1 SGHTA and CDR2 FQGNSA. Here the CDR3 reads CASSMRSSSYNEQFF. CDR3 DNA sequence: TGTGCCAGCAGCATGAGGTCTAGCTCCTACAATGAGCAGTTCTTC.

In the case of this clone: Additional DNA sequences in this sample encode the identical CDR3. The genes are TRBV7-9 and TRBJ1-2; no firm D call. The V and J ends lost 1 base and 8 bases respectively, with 8 bases between them. CDR3 length equals 12 residues. Germline assignment: CDR1 SEHNR and CDR2 FQNEAQ (reference sequence). The chain's CDR3 is CASSLDSYGYTF. The CDR3 region has the DNA TGTGCCAGCAGCTTAGACAGTTACGGCTACACCTTC.

The V and J genes are TRBV29-1 and TRBJ2-7; D gene ambiguous. Germline assignment: CDR1 SQVTM and CDR2 ANQGSEA. The germline V and J ends were trimmed by 4 bases and 0 bases, with 10 bases remaining between them. This CDR3 spans 13 amino acids. This CDR3 is CSVAEAASYEQYF. CDR3 DNA sequence: TGCAGCGTTGCGGAAGCAGCCTCCTACGAGCAGTACTTC.